This T cell receptor (beta chain) originates from a study of T-cell memory formation after mild COVID-19. Across the whole study: The TCR clusters were mostly specific to one donor.

The CDR3 runs to 14 residues. Germline V gene data show CDR1 as SQVTM and CDR2 as ANQGSEA. The V end was cut by 3 bases, the J end by 0 bases, with 9 bases between. Constant-segment primers served in 5'RACE that generated TCR alpha and TCR beta cDNA libraries bearing sample barcodes and UMIs. In TCRdb, the 5' RACE reads were re-called with MiXCR into one record per CDR3 protein. This sample yields roughly 510,000 distinct CDR3 sequences, of which approximately 15% are seen a single time; roughly 7.7% belongs to the top ten. With regard to this clonotype: Its specificity is not known.

Study-level findings and limits: Clones which contracted sat mainly in CM and EM if CD4+, and in EMRA if CD8+. Whether second-wave clones peaking at day 37 were SARS-CoV-2 specific went unconfirmed.

Sequencing input: PBMCs or a T cell subset sorted from them (not recorded which). The TCR sequence derives from an adult woman who had mild COVID-19 (a few samples of this study predate the infection). Cell type and time point are not known. The rearrangement uses TRBV29-1 and TRBJ2-1; D gene uncertain. CDR3 amino acids: CSVEGWSSYNEQFF. The CDR3 region has the DNA TGCAGCGTTGAGGGCTGGAGCTCCTACAATGAGCAGTTCTTC.